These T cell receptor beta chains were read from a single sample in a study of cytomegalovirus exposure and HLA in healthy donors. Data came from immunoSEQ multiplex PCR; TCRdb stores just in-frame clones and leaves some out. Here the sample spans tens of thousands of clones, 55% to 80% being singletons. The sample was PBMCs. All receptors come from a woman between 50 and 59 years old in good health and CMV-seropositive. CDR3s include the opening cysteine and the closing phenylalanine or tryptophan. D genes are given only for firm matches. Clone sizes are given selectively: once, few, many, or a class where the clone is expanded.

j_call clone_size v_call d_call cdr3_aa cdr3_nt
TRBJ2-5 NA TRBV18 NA CASSQTQETQYF TGTGCCAGCTCACAAACTCAAGAGACCCAGTACTTC
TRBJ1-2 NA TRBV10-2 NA CASSEPERYGYTF TGCGCCAGCAGTGAGCCAGAACGCTATGGCTACACCTTC
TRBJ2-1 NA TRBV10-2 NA CASSEPGTPTYNEQFF TGCGCCAGCAGTGAACCCGGGACACCAACCTACAATGAGCAGTTCTTC
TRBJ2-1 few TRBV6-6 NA CASGLLDSHYHNEQFF TGTGCCAGCGGTCTACTGGACAGCCATTATCACAATGAGCAGTTCTTC
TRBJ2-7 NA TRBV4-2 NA CASSPLKGLSYEQYF TGTGCCAGCAGCCCCTTAAAGGGACTTTCCTACGAGCAGTACTTC
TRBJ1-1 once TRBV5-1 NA CASSQQGIEAFF TGCGCCAGCAGCCAACAGGGTATTGAAGCTTTCTTT
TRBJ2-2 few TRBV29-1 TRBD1 CSGGQGANGELFF TGCAGCGGCGGACAGGGGGCGAACGGGGAGCTGTTTTTT
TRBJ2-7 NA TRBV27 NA CASSNNSRALAGEQYF TGCGCCAGCAGTAATAATAGTCGGGCGCTAGCAGGCGAGCAGTACTTC
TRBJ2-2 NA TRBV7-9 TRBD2 CASTKGRVNTGELFF TGTGCCAGCACCAAGGGGAGGGTGAACACCGGGGAGCTGTTTTTT
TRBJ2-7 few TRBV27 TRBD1 CASSLYGGTGSSEQYF TGTGCCAGCAGTTTATATGGGGGGACAGGGAGCTCCGAGCAGTACTTC
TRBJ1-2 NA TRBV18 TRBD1 CASSPTPTGRDYGYTF TGTGCCAGCTCACCTACCCCGACAGGGCGGGACTATGGCTACACCTTC
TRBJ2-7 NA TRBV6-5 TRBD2 CASSRPGEGSYEQYF TGTGCCAGCAGTCGGCCGGGGGAGGGGTCCTACGAGCAGTACTTC
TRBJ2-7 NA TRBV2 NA CASSESDSYEQYF TGTGCCAGCAGTGAAAGCGACTCCTACGAGCAGTACTTC
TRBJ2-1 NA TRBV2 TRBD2 CASSECLIAGPDNEQFF TGTGCCAGCAGTGAATGCCTCATAGCGGGGCCAGACAATGAGCAGTTCTTC
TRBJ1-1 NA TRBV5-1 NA CASSLGGARPRAEAFF TGCGCCAGCAGCTTGGGCGGGGCCCGCCCCCGGGCTGAAGCTTTCTTT
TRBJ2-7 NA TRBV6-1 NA CASHGGPNPITQYF TGTGCCAGCCATGGCGGGCCCAACCCTATCACGCAGTACTTC
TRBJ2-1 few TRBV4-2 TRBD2 CASSVSGSWSYNEQFF TGTGCCAGCAGCGTTAGCGGGAGTTGGTCCTACAATGAGCAGTTCTTC
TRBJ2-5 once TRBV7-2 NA CASSLGSRGETQYF TGTGCCAGCAGCTTAGGCTCTCGGGGGGAGACCCAGTACTTC
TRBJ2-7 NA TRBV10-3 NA CAISEGFIGRSLDEQYF TGTGCCATCAGTGAGGGGTTCATAGGGAGGAGTTTGGACGAGCAGTACTTC
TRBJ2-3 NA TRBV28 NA CASSLIGREQPQYF TGTGCCAGCAGTTTAATAGGGCGGGAACAGCCCCAGTATTTT
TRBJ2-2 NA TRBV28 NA CASSLNEKTGELFF TGTGCCAGCAGTTTAAATGAGAAAACCGGGGAGCTGTTTTTT
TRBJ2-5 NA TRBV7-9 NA CASSLGSPAGQETQYF TGTGCCAGCAGCTTGGGGTCTCCAGCGGGCCAAGAGACCCAGTACTTC
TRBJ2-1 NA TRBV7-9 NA CASSSPPASEQFF TGTGCCAGCAGCTCTCCCCCCGCTAGTGAGCAGTTCTTC
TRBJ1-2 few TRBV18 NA CASSPMAQNYGYTF TGTGCCAGCTCACCAATGGCACAGAACTATGGCTACACCTTC
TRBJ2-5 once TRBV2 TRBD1 CASRDREGGTQYF TGTGCCAGCCGGGACAGGGAGGGGGGGACCCAGTACTTC
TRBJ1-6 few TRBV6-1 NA CASKEGFGSPLHF TGTGCCAGCAAGGAGGGATTTGGTTCACCCCTCCACTTT
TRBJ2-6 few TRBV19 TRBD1 CATSKGTGGRGANVLTF TGTGCCACCTCAAAGGGGACAGGGGGTAGAGGGGCCAACGTCCTGACTTTC
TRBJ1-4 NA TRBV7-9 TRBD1 CASGQGQSRDEKLFF TGTGCCAGCGGCCAGGGACAGTCAAGGGATGAAAAACTGTTTTTT
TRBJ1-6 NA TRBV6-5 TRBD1 CASRLQQGARSPLHF TGTGCCAGCAGGCTACAACAGGGGGCGCGATCACCCCTCCACTTT
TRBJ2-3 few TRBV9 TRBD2 CASSAGGTDTQYF TGTGCCAGCAGTGCGGGGGGCACAGATACGCAGTATTTT
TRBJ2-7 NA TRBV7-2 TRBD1 CASSPKTSGTAYEQYF TGTGCCAGCAGCCCGAAAACCTCCGGGACAGCCTACGAGCAGTACTTC
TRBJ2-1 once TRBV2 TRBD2 CASSAVAGKRSEQFF TGTGCCAGCAGCGCGGTAGCGGGGAAAAGGAGTGAGCAGTTCTTC
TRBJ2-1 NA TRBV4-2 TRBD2 CASSQDGSGGYNEQFF TGTGCCAGCAGCCAAGATGGTAGCGGGGGCTACAATGAGCAGTTCTTC
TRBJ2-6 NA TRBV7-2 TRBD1 CASSTQTGAISGANVLTF TGTGCCAGCAGCACGCAGACAGGGGCCATCTCTGGGGCCAACGTCCTGACTTTC